This TCR beta chain was sequenced in a study of neurological immune-mediated disorders. In germline, CDR1 is SGHAT, CDR2 FQNNGV. V lost 0 bases and J lost 0, with 10 bases in between. This CDR3 is built from 16 residues. This clonotype was counted at least ten times. TCRdb itself ran the 5' RACE reads through MiXCR, one entry per CDR3 protein. The sample shows 60,000 to 80,000 distinct CDR3 sequences, 4% to 5.5% of them seen only once. The clonotype was recovered from a woman between 45 and 65 years old with multiple sclerosis. Material: PBMCs. The chain recombines TRBV11-2 with TRBJ2-3; TRBD1 or TRBD2 may be the D gene (6 bases each). The DNA for the CDR3 is TGTGCCAGCAGCTTAGAAACAGGGAGGAGCACAGATACGCAGTATTTT. Protein sequence: CASSLETGRSTDTQYF.